Listed here are 28 T cell receptor beta chains from one sample, sequenced in a study of human T cells and chemical hapten exposure. TCRdb re-analysed the RACE reads in MiXCR, keeping a single row per CDR3 protein. Among approximately 340,000 distinct CDR3 sequences listed, under 9% were seen once. This sample's time point: patch test 1, 2 weeks after DPC sensitization. Noted treatment: therapeutic diphenylcyclopropenone sensitization with weekly scalp DPC. Sample: whole blood, taken in connection with sensitization to the hapten diphenylcyclopropenone (DPC). These receptors were taken from a woman under 30 with alopecia areata. Some clones in this sample may be carry-over from other donors' samples.

This clonotype was found once. The J gene is TRBJ2-5, the V gene TRBV12-3 or TRBV12-4, with a tentative D call TRBD1 (6 bases). The V end lost 3 bases, the J end lost 3 bases, and 14 bases lay between the germline ends. CDR3 size: 15 residues. The CDR3 coding sequence is TGTGCCAGCAGTTTTCAGTCACAGGGCAAAGAGACCCAGTACTTC. Translating gives CASSFQSQGKETQYF.

The chain carries TRBV27 and TRBJ1-3; D call uncertain. V lost 5 bases and J 4 bases, leaving 6 bases between the germline ends. Germline values: CDR1 MNHEY, CDR2 SMNVEV (reference sequence). The CDR3 runs to 12 residues. The CDR3 protein is CASSPEGNTIYF. In DNA, the CDR3 is TGTGCCAGCAGTCCGGAAGGAAACACCATATATTTT.

This sequence joins TRBV20-1 and TRBJ2-2; perhaps TRBD1 as D (5 bases). CDR1 is DFQATT and CDR2 is SNEGSKA in the germline V gene (reference sequence). The CDR3 consists of 11 residues. V was pared by 6 bases and J by 10 bases, with 12 bases between. CDR3 residues: CSARWGSELFF. The CDR3 coding sequence is TGCAGTGCCCGATGGGGCTCGGAGCTGTTTTTT.

V usage is TRBV20-1 and J usage is TRBJ2-3; no reliable D call. With 5 bases removed from V and 0 bases from J, the gap between germline ends came to 9 bases. CDR1 and CDR2 (germline): DFQATT, SNEGSKA (reference sequence). The CDR3 spans 13 residues. In DNA form, the CDR3 reads TGCAGTGCTCCAAAACCTAGCACAGATACGCAGTATTTT. Translation: CSAPKPSTDTQYF.

There are many counts of this clonotype. The J gene is TRBJ2-3, the V gene TRBV6-5; perhaps TRBD2 as D (5 bases). V was trimmed by 8 bases and J by 2 bases, leaving 17 bases between them. This CDR3 has 15 residues. CDR1 and CDR2 from the germline V gene are MNHEY and SVGAGI. The CDR3 is CASAQSGTSTDTQYF. Here the CDR3 DNA reads TGTGCCAGCGCCCAAAGCGGCACCTCCACAGATACGCAGTATTTT.

This clonotype came up a few times. The chain combines TRBV29-1 with TRBJ2-2, with D maybe TRBD1 (5 bases). The CDR3 runs 13 residues. CDR1 SQVTM and CDR2 ANQGSEA come from the germline V gene. V gave up 3 bases and J gave up 7 bases, with 12 bases separating them. The DNA for the CDR3 is TGCAGCGTTGATTCAGGGTATAACGGGGAGCTGTTTTTT. It translates to CSVDSGYNGELFF.

This clonotype has just a few counts. This chain links TRBV6-5 with TRBJ1-5; D is unclear. The CDR3 spans 15 residues. V dropped 0 bases and J dropped 4 bases, with 10 bases sitting between them. Germline assignment: CDR1 MNHEY and CDR2 SVGAGI. The CDR3 nucleotides read TGTGCCAGCAGTTACTCTCGCGAAAGTAATCAGCCCCAGCATTTT. Protein product: CASSYSRESNQPQHF.

This chain uses TRBV5-4 with TRBJ2-5, with TRBD2 matching over 7 bases. Germline values: CDR1 SGHNT, CDR2 YYREEE (reference sequence). The length of the CDR3 is 13 residues. V shed 4 bases and J 4 bases; nucleotides not matched to a gene: 4. CDR3 sequence reads: CASSRGGTETQYF. For the CDR3, the DNA is TGTGCCAGCAGCAGGGGAGGGACAGAGACCCAGTACTTC. Full variable domain (rest looked up from reference TRBV5-4 and TRBJ2-5): ETGVTQSPTHLIKTRGQQVTLRCSSQSGHNTVSWYQQALGQGPQFIFQYYREEENGRGNFPPRFSGLQFPNYSSELNVNALELDDSALYLCASSRGGTETQYFGPGTRLLVL.

This chain links TRBV28 with TRBJ2-5, with 7 positions matching TRBD2. The V gene end was trimmed by 5 bases and the J gene end by 5 bases; junction bases not matched to a gene: 11. Germline CDR1 MDHEN, CDR2 SYDVKM. The CDR3 totals 15 residues. The CDR3 loop reads CASSTREAGFETQYF. CDR3 bases: TGTGCCAGCAGTACTCGGGAGGCAGGTTTCGAGACCCAGTACTTC.

The chain has TRBV6-5 and TRBJ1-2, with 7 positions matching TRBD1. V gave up 3 bases and J gave up 6 bases; unmatched junction bases: 7. There are 14 residues in the CDR3. Germline CDR1 and CDR2: MNHEY and SVGAGI. The CDR3 loop reads CASSYQGEGDGYTF. Written as DNA, the CDR3 is TGTGCCAGCAGTTATCAGGGGGAGGGGGATGGCTACACCTTC.

At least ten counts were recorded for this clonotype. This chain uses TRBV6-5 with TRBJ2-7; D is uncertain. Germline CDR1 and CDR2: MNHEY and SVGAGI. This CDR3 contains 13 residues. V lost 0 bases, J lost 1 base, and 4 bases lay in between. This CDR3 reads CASSYSRSYEQYF. The CDR3 DNA follows: TGTGCCAGCAGTTACTCGAGGTCCTACGAGCAGTACTTC.

The CDR3 coding sequence is TGTGCCAGCAGTGAAGCGCTTCGAGGGGTTGAAGCTTTCTTT. This sequence encodes CASSEALRGVEAFF. This chain uses TRBV2 with TRBJ1-1; a possible D gene is TRBD1 (5 bases). Looked up from germline, CDR1 is SNHLY and CDR2 is FYNNEI. V was pared by 0 bases and J by 7 bases, with 12 bases between. This CDR3 has 14 amino acids.

The chain combines TRBV20-1 with TRBJ1-4; TRBD1 aligns across 7 bases. After removal of 6 bases from V and 4 bases from J, the junction contained 5 bases not matched to a gene. The V gene's germline CDR1 is DFQATT and CDR2 SNEGSKA (reference sequence). The CDR3 sequence is 13 residues long. The CDR3 here is CSAMTGFNEKLFF. CDR3 DNA sequence: TGCAGTGCCATGACAGGGTTTAATGAAAAACTGTTTTTT.

This clonotype was observed a few times. This chain joins TRBV4-2 and TRBJ2-6; 7 positions agree with TRBD1. The CDR3 spans 16 residues. J lost 4 bases, V lost 2 bases, and 5 bases had no gene match. CDR1 is LGHNA and CDR2 is YNFKEQ in the germline V gene. CDR3 bases: TGTGCCAGCAGCCAACCGACAGGGACAGGGGCCAACGTCCTGACTTTC. Protein product: CASSQPTGTGANVLTF.

This clonotype was seen a handful of times. The chain is built from TRBV20-1 and TRBJ1-2; D might be TRBD1 (5 bases). CDR3 length equals 12 residues. The germline CDR1 and CDR2 sequences are DFQATT and SNEGSKA (reference sequence). V was cut by 0 bases and J by 6 bases, with 8 bases left in between. The CDR3 sequence: CSAREGVNGYTF. The DNA of the CDR3 is TGCAGTGCTAGAGAAGGGGTTAATGGCTACACCTTC.

This clonotype was counted many times. This sequence joins TRBV18 and TRBJ1-2, with 11 bases matching TRBD1. The V gene's germline CDR1 is KGHSH and CDR2 LQKENI. The junction had 16 bases not matched to a gene; V was cut back by 3 bases and J by 7 bases. This CDR3 region has 18 residues. CDR3 amino acids: CASSPSPAGTGGIFGYTF. The CDR3 DNA reads as TGTGCCAGCTCACCCTCACCCGCAGGGACAGGGGGAATTTTTGGCTACACCTTC.

This clonotype occurred a few times. The chain has TRBV6-6 and TRBJ1-2, with a possible D match to TRBD1 (5 bases). CDR1 and CDR2 from the germline V gene are MNHNY and SVGAGI (reference sequence). The V gene lost 2 bases and the J gene lost 6 bases, with 19 bases spanning the gap. CDR3 length: 16 residues. The CDR3 spells CASSYRTGQGPNGYTF. For the CDR3, the DNA is TGTGCCAGCAGTTACCGTACGGGGCAGGGCCCTAATGGCTACACCTTC.

The J gene is TRBJ2-2, the V gene TRBV7-2, with no clear D. Trimming took 1 base from V and 7 from J, leaving 4 bases between them. Germline V gives CDR1 SGHTA, CDR2 FQGNSA. The CDR3 runs 12 residues. The CDR3 DNA is TGTGCCAGCAGCTTAGATTACGGGGAGCTGTTTTTT. It translates to CASSLDYGELFF. The full variable domain, in which reference TRBV7-2 and TRBJ2-2 provide the parts outside the CDR3, is GAGVSQSPSNKVTEKGKDVELRCDPISGHTALYWYRQSLGQGLEFLIYFQGNSAPDKSGLPSDRFSAERTGGSVSTLTIQRTQQEDSAVYLCASSLDYGELFFGEGSRLTVL.

This clonotype came up a few times. V is TRBV5-1 and J is TRBJ1-4; D unclear. V was shortened by 0 bases and J by 11 bases, with 14 bases between the two germline ends. Germline loops: CDR1 SGHRS, CDR2 YFSETQ. The CDR3 covers 14 residues. The CDR3 coding sequence is TGCGCCAGCAGCTTGGCCGGAGAGGGAAAGAAACTGTTTTTT. Its protein is CASSLAGEGKKLFF.

This clonotype was found a few times. The rearrangement uses TRBV7-9 and TRBJ2-7; a possible D gene is TRBD2 (6 bases). The CDR3 runs 16 residues. Trimming stripped 1 base from V and 0 bases from J, with 13 bases between. Germline V gene lookup returns CDR1 SEHNR and CDR2 FQNEAQ (reference sequence). This CDR3 is CASSLVPSDRSYEQYF. CDR3 DNA: TGTGCCAGCAGCTTAGTACCTAGCGACCGCTCCTACGAGCAGTACTTC.

This clonotype was counted many times. V usage is TRBV5-1 and J usage is TRBJ2-5; D may be TRBD1 (6 bases). Trimming shortened V by 4 bases and J by 6 bases, and 13 bases separated the two germline ends. Germline V lookup: CDR1 SGHRS, CDR2 YFSETQ. The CDR3 totals 13 residues. This CDR3 reads CASSTRQVQTQYF. As DNA, the CDR3 is TGCGCCAGCAGCACCCGACAGGTCCAGACCCAGTACTTC.

This clonotype was seen ten or more times. The CDR3 DNA reads as TGTGCCATCAGGCGGACTAGCGGATCCACAGATACGCAGTATTTT. Protein sequence: CAIRRTSGSTDTQYF. This chain connects TRBV10-3 to TRBJ2-3, with TRBD2 matching over 10 bases. The J segment lost 2 bases and the V segment lost 6 bases, leaving 5 bases of the junction unmatched. Germline CDR1 is ENHRY and CDR2 is SYGVKD. The CDR3 has 15 amino acids.

A few counts support this clonotype. The chain has TRBV6-5 and TRBJ1-1; D is undetermined. V was clipped by 7 bases and J by 8 bases, with 11 bases between them. CDR1 MNHEY and CDR2 SVGAGI come from the germline V gene. There are 11 residues in the CDR3. CDR3 DNA sequence: TGTGCCAGCAACTCTTACAACGAAGCTTTCTTT. Translation gives CASNSYNEAFF.

This clonotype has more than one count but fewer than ten. The rearrangement joins TRBV4-3 to TRBJ1-2; D not resolved. V shed 0 bases and J shed 6 bases, with 8 bases lying between them. The CDR3 length is 13 residues. The germline V gene encodes CDR1 LGHNA and CDR2 YSLEER. Here the CDR3 DNA reads TGCGCCAGCAGCCAAGAGATAGGTCATGGCTACACCTTC. Its translation: CASSQEIGHGYTF.

V gene TRBV14 combines with J gene TRBJ2-3, with D possibly matching TRBD2 (5 bases). Germline CDR1 is SGHDN and CDR2 is FVKESK. This CDR3 region has 17 residues. Trimming shortened V by 0 bases and J by 3 bases, and 16 bases separated the two germline ends. The DNA of the CDR3 is TGTGCCAGCAGCCAAGATATGCCTAGCTGGGGTACAGATACGCAGTATTTT. It encodes CASSQDMPSWGTDTQYF.

This clonotype was counted only a few times. The chain uses TRBV10-3 and TRBJ1-2; D perhaps matches TRBD1 (5 bases). Germline-derived CDR1 and CDR2 are ENHRY and SYGVKD. This CDR3 contains 14 residues. V dropped 7 bases and J dropped 2 bases, with 14 bases sitting between them. The CDR3 loop reads CAITLDSRNYGYTF. CDR3 DNA: TGTGCCATCACCCTAGACAGTCGAAACTATGGCTACACCTTC.

A few counts support this clonotype. V and J are TRBV27 and TRBJ2-7, with D maybe TRBD1 (5 bases). Germline V CDR1 and CDR2: MNHEY, SMNVEV (reference sequence). Trimming took 4 bases from V and 2 from J, leaving 12 bases between them. This CDR3 region has 14 residues. The CDR3 loop is CASSSATETYEQYF. CDR3 nucleotide sequence: TGTGCCAGCAGTTCTGCGACAGAGACCTACGAGCAGTACTTC.

This clonotype showed up just a few times. The rearrangement joins TRBV28 to TRBJ2-2; D might be TRBD1 (5 bases). V was pared by 1 base and J by 6 bases, with 9 bases between. Germline loops: CDR1 MDHEN, CDR2 SYDVKM. The CDR3 length is 14 residues. CDR3 loop: CASSLSQGSGELFF. The CDR3 DNA is TGTGCCAGCAGTTTATCTCAGGGCTCCGGGGAGCTGTTTTTT.